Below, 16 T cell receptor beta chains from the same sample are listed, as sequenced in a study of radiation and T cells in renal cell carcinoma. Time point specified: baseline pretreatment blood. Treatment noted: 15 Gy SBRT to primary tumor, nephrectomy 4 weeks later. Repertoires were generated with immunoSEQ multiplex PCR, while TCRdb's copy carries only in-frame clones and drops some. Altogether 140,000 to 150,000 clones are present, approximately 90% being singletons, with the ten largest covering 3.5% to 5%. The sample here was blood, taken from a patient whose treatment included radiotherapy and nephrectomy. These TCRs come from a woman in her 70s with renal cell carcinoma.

CDR3 sequence: CASSLVGQTYNEQFF. DNA for the CDR3: TGTGCCAGCAGTTTGGTCGGACAGACCTACAATGAGCAGTTCTTC. The rearrangement joins TRBV27 to TRBJ2-1; D perhaps matches TRBD1 (6 bases). The ends were cut back, 3 bases at V and 2 bases at J, with 11 bases in the middle. From germline, CDR1 is MNHEY and CDR2 SMNVEV (reference sequence). The CDR3 spans 15 residues.

CDR3 in DNA: TGTGCCAGCAGCTCTGGACAACAGGGGGCTACCGGGGAGCTGTTTTTT. It translates to CASSSGQQGATGELFF. The rearrangement links TRBV7-6 to TRBJ2-2; 9 nucleotides line up with TRBD1. Germline lookup yields CDR1 SGHVS and CDR2 FNYEAQ. The V gene end was trimmed by 4 bases and the J gene end by 5 bases; junction bases not matched to a gene: 8. This CDR3 has 16 residues.

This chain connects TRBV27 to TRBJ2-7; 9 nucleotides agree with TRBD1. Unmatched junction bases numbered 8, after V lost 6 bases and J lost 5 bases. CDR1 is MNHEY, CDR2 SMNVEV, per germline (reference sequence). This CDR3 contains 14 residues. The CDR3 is CASSFTGGINEQYF. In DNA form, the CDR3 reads TGTGCCAGCAGCTTTACAGGGGGCATCAACGAGCAGTACTTC.

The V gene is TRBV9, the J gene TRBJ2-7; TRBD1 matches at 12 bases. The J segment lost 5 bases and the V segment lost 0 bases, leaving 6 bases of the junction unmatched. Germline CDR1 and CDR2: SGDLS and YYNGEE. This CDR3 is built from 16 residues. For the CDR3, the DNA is TGTGCCAGCAGCGTAGGGATGGGACAGGGGGCCAACGAGCAGTACTTC. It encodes CASSVGMGQGANEQYF.

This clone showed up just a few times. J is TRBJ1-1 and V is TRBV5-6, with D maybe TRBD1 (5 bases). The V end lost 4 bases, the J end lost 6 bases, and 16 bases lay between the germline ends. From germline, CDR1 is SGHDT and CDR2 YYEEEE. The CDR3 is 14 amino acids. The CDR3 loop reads CASSGRDFGAEAFF. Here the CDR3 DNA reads TGTGCCAGCAGCGGCCGGGACTTCGGGGCTGAAGCTTTCTTT.

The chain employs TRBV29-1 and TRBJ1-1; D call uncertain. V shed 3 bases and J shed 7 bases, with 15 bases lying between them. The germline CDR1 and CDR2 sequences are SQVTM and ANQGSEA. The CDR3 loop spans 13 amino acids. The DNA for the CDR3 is TGCAGCGTTGATTCCCGGGTCATCGGTGAAGCTTTCTTT. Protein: CSVDSRVIGEAFF.

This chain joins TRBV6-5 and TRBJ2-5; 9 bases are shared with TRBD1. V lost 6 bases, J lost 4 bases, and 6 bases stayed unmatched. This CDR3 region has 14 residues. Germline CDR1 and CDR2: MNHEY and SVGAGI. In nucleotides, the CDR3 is TGTGCCAGCAGCCCGTACAGGGGGCTAGAGACCCAGTACTTC. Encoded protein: CASSPYRGLETQYF.

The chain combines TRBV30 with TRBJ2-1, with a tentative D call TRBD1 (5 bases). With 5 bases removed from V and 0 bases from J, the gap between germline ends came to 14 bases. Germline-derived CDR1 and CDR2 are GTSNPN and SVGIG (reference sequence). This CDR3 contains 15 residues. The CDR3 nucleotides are TGTGCCTGGTCGCTTGGACAAATCTCCTACAATGAGCAGTTCTTC. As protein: CAWSLGQISYNEQFF.

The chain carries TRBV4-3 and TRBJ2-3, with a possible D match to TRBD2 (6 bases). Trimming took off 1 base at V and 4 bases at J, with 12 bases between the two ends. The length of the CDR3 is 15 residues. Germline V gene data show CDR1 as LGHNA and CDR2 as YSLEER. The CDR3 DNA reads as TGCGCCAGCAGCCAAGGGGCGGGGCAGGCAGATACGCAGTATTTT. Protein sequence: CASSQGAGQADTQYF.

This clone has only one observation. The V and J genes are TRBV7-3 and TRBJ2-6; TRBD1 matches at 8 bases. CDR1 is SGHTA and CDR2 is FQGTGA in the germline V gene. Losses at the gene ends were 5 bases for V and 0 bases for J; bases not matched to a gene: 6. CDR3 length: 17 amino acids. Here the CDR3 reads CASSPQGAGSGANVLTF. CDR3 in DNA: TGTGCCAGCAGCCCCCAGGGGGCCGGCTCTGGGGCCAACGTCCTGACTTTC.

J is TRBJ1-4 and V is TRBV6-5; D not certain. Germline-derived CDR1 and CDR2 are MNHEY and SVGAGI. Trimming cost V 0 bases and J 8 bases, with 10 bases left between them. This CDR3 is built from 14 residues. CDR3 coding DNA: TGTGCCAGCAGTTACTCATCGGTTGTGGAAAAACTGTTTTTT. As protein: CASSYSSVVEKLFF.

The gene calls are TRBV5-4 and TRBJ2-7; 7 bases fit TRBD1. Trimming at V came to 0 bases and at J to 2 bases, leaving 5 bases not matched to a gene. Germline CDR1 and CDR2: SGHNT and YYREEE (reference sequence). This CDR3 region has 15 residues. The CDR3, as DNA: TGTGCCAGCAGCTTGGGGGATGGGACAGCCTACGAGCAGTACTTC. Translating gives CASSLGDGTAYEQYF. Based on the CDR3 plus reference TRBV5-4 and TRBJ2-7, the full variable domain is ETGVTQSPTHLIKTRGQQVTLRCSSQSGHNTVSWYQQALGQGPQFIFQYYREEENGRGNFPPRFSGLQFPNYSSELNVNALELDDSALYLCASSLGDGTAYEQYFGPGTRLTVT.

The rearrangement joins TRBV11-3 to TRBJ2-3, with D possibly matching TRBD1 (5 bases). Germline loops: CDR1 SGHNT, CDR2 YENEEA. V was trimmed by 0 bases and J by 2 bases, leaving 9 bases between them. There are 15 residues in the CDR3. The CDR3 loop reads CASSLDRGNTDTQYF. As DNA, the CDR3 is TGTGCCAGCAGCTTAGATAGGGGAAACACAGATACGCAGTATTTT.

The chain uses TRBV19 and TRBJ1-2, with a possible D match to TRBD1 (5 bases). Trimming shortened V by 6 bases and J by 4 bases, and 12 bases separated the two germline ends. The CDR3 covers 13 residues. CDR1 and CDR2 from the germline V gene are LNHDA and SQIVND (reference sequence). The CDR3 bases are TGTGCCAGTAGAGTGGCCGGGACCTATGGCTACACCTTC. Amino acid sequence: CASRVAGTYGYTF. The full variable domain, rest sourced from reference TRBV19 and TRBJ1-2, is DGGITQSPKYLFRKEGQNVTLSCEQNLNHDAMYWYRQDPGQGLRLIYYSQIVNDFQKGDIAEGYSVSREKKESFPLTVTSAQKNPTAFYLCASRVAGTYGYTFGSGTRLTVV.

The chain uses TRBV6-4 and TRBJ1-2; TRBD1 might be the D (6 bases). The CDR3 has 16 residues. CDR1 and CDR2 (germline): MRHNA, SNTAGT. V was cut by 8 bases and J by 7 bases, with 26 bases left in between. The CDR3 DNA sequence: TGTGCCAGCCCCCGCGGATTCCGGGACACCTCTATTGGCTACACCTTC. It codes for CASPRGFRDTSIGYTF.

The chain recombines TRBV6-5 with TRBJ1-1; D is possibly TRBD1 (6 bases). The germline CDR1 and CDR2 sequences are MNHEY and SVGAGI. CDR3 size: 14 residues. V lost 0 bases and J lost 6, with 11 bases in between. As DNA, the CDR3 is TGTGCCAGCAGTTACTCCTACAGGGCAGCTGAAGCTTTCTTT. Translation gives CASSYSYRAAEAFF.